This T cell receptor beta chain was recovered during a study of shared clonotypes between healthy human individuals. For sorted subsets, about 190 ng DNA per replicate equaled about 30,000 T cell genomes. The protocol was immunoSEQ multiplex PCR, while the TCRdb copy is restricted to in-frame clones and leaves out a portion. The data contain under 2,500,000 clones, roughly 95% of them singletons. The V gene's germline CDR1 is SGHAT and CDR2 FQNNGV. This CDR3 spans 15 amino acids. Trimming left V 6 bases short and J 7 bases short, with 18 bases between. This sequence joins TRBV11-2 and TRBJ1-4; D unclear. Sample: naive CD4+ T cells sorted from blood. The subset was: CD45RA+ positively selected. The sequence derives from a man aged 18 to 30 in good health. This CDR3 reads CASRRGTQAGEKLFF. The CDR3, as DNA: TGTGCCAGCAGGAGAGGCACCCAAGCGGGTGAAAAACTGTTTTTT.